These T cell receptor beta chains were read from a single sample in a study of T-cell memory formation after mild COVID-19. TCRdb re-called the 5' RACE reads through MiXCR, storing one row per CDR3 protein. The table shows approximately 290,000 distinct CDR3 sequences, with just under 20% occurring only once. Sequenced input: PBMCs or a T cell subset sorted from them (not recorded which). The receptor source for this set is a man in his late teens or twenties who had mild COVID-19 (a few samples of this study predate the infection). Cell type and time point are not known. CDR3s include the opening cysteine and the closing phenylalanine or tryptophan. The D gene is left open where the match is weak. The size entry is marked missing in some rows and otherwise reads once, few, many or a size class.

few,TRBV7-3,NA,TRBJ2-3,CASSRTDPTGTQYF,TGTGCCAGCAGCCGGACCGACCCTACGGGTACGCAGTATTTT
few,TRBV5-1,NA,TRBJ1-3,CASSWTVLGNTIYF,TGCGCCAGCAGCTGGACAGTGTTAGGAAACACCATATATTTT
few,TRBV6-5,TRBD1,TRBJ1-6,CASSYDLRQGGLRSSYNSPLHF,TGTGCCAGCAGTTACGACCTAAGACAGGGGGGCCTAAGGAGCTCCTATAATTCACCCCTCCACTTT
few,TRBV7-9,NA,TRBJ1-2,CASSYATELTGYTF,TGTGCCAGCAGCTATGCAACAGAATTGACTGGCTACACCTTC
NA,TRBV29-1,TRBD1,TRBJ2-1,CSARTGYNEQFF,TGCAGCGCTCGGACAGGCTACAATGAGCAGTTCTTC
NA,TRBV20-1,NA,TRBJ1-1,CSAPVHGDTEAFF,TGCAGTGCGCCCGTCCACGGGGACACTGAAGCTTTCTTT
few,TRBV7-2,NA,TRBJ1-5,CASRAGAMWSQPQHF,TGTGCCAGCAGGGCAGGGGCGATGTGGTCACAGCCCCAGCATTTT
NA,TRBV29-1,NA,TRBJ2-3,CSLIFADTQYF,TGCAGCCTCATCTTTGCAGATACGCAGTATTTT
few,TRBV20-1,NA,TRBJ1-1,CSAREQTNTEAFF,TGCAGTGCTAGAGAACAGACGAACACTGAAGCTTTCTTT
NA,TRBV5-8,TRBD1,TRBJ2-1,CASSPGQVGDNEQFF,TGTGCCAGCAGTCCGGGACAGGTTGGGGACAATGAGCAGTTCTTC
NA,TRBV9,NA,TRBJ2-2,CASSVLDSWDRAGELFF,TGTGCCAGCAGCGTACTAGACTCCTGGGATCGGGCCGGGGAGCTGTTTTTT
few,TRBV5-1,NA,TRBJ1-5,CASSPTGHNQPQHF,TGCGCCAGCAGCCCGACGGGCCACAATCAGCCCCAGCATTTT
few,TRBV7-6,NA,TRBJ2-2,CASSLVGFTGELFF,TGTGCCAGCAGCTTAGTAGGATTCACCGGGGAGCTGTTTTTT
few,TRBV18,NA,TRBJ2-3,CASSPDYLADTQYF,TGTGCCAGCTCACCAGATTACCTCGCAGATACGCAGTATTTT
NA,TRBV3-1,NA,TRBJ1-1,CASSQAGPDTEAFF,TGTGCCAGCAGCCAAGCAGGACCAGATACTGAAGCTTTCTTT
NA,TRBV4-2,NA,TRBJ1-1,CASSQGDGLNTEAFF,TGTGCCAGCAGCCAAGGGGACGGGTTGAACACTGAAGCTTTCTTT
NA,TRBV5-4,NA,TRBJ2-1,CASSWGLARGEQFF,TGTGCCAGCAGCTGGGGACTCGCCCGCGGTGAGCAGTTCTTC